The next 3 T cell receptor beta chains were all read from a single sample in a study of control samples from healthy donors and cancer patients. Method: immunoSEQ multiplex PCR; TCRdb's copy keeps in-frame clones and lacks some. This sample has about 54,000 clones, with 95% to 97% found just once. Sequenced material: blood. The source of these receptors is a woman in her 30s in good health.

The chain recombines TRBV19 with TRBJ2-7; 9 bases map to TRBD2. CDR3 length equals 15 residues. Germline assignment: CDR1 LNHDA and CDR2 SQIVND (reference sequence). V shed 4 bases and J 4 bases; nucleotides not matched to a gene: 8. CDR3 residues: CASSNSGLASYEQYF. The DNA for the CDR3 is TGTGCCAGTAGTAACTCGGGACTAGCTAGTTACGAGCAGTACTTC.

Remarks on this clone: A read error may produce the germline difference seen at one junction end. This chain joins TRBV6-1 and TRBJ1-6; D possibly corresponds to TRBD1 (6 bases). CDR3 length: 16 residues. The germline gives CDR1 MNHNS, CDR2 SASEGT. CDR3 coding DNA: TGTGCCAGCAGCGAAGCCGCCCAGGGGATAAATTCACCCCTCCACTTT. Its translation: CASSEAAQGINSPLHF.

The chain carries TRBV18 and TRBJ2-2, with D unresolved. CDR1 and CDR2 from the germline V gene are KGHSH and LQKENI. The V gene lost 3 bases and the J gene lost 0 bases, with 11 bases spanning the gap. This CDR3 region has 16 residues. The CDR3 reads CASSPRPMSNTGELFF. For the CDR3, the DNA is TGTGCCAGCTCACCGCGGCCCATGTCGAACACCGGGGAGCTGTTTTTT. The variable domain in full, completed from reference TRBV18 and TRBJ2-2, reads NAGVMQNPRHLVRRRGQEARLRCSPMKGHSHVYWYRQLPEEGLKFMVYLQKENIIDESGMPKERFSAEFPKEGPSILRIQQVVRGDSAAYFCASSPRPMSNTGELFFGEGSRLTVL.